This section outlines one TCR beta chain sequence together with its context. The data stem from a study of spatial heterogeneity in lung cancer. About the study: Where they were available, follow-up PBMC samples were sequenced, at a median of roughly two years after resection.

A distinct unique molecular identifier was carried by each TCR cDNA molecule. TCRdb analysed the 5' RACE reads with MiXCR anew, one entry per CDR3 protein. The sample records tens of thousands of distinct CDR3 sequences, about 9.4% being singletons. Time point specified: blood at routine non-recurrence follow-up after resection. The receptor's source is a female donor with early-stage non-small cell lung cancer. The starting material was PBMCs, obtained at follow-up.

CDR3 nucleotide sequence: TGTGCCAGCAGCCCGGGCCAAGCGGGGGGAGGCACAGATACGCAGTATTTT. As protein: CASSPGQAGGGTDTQYF. The V call is TRBV5-4, the J call TRBJ2-3; 9 nucleotides line up with TRBD2. The length of the CDR3 is 17 residues. V lost 4 bases and J lost 1; bases outside the gene matches: 10. Germline V lookup: CDR1 SGHNT, CDR2 YYREEE (reference sequence). Together with reference TRBV5-4 and TRBJ2-3, the CDR3 gives the full variable domain: ETGVTQSPTHLIKTRGQQVTLRCSSQSGHNTVSWYQQALGQGPQFIFQYYREEENGRGNFPPRFSGLQFPNYSSELNVNALELDDSALYLCASSPGQAGGGTDTQYFGPGTRLTVL.